The 24 T cell receptor beta chains below were found in one sample sequenced in a study of preoperative IRX-2 immunotherapy in early breast cancer. Treatment given: preoperative locoregional IRX-2 cytokine immunotherapy. Assay used: immunoSEQ multiplex PCR; TCRdb lists only in-frame clones, some missing. This sample has more than 10,000 clones, with roughly 93% found just once. This material was collected from a patient treated with IRX-2 immunotherapy. Every receptor here comes from a human donor with breast cancer.

This chain uses TRBV5-1 with TRBJ2-1; D not resolved. The CDR3 is 15 residues long. Germline V gene data show CDR1 as SGHRS and CDR2 as YFSETQ. V lost 0 bases, J lost 0 bases, and 7 bases lay in between. CDR3 coding DNA: TGCGCCAGCAGCTTGGTAGGACCCTCCTACAATGAGCAGTTCTTC. Encoded protein: CASSLVGPSYNEQFF.

The chain uses TRBV19 and TRBJ1-5; 10 nucleotides line up with TRBD1. V trimming: 5 bases; J trimming: 3 bases; junction bases outside the gene matches: 7. This CDR3 contains 16 residues. CDR1 and CDR2 from the germline V gene are LNHDA and SQIVND (reference sequence). CDR3 sequence: CASSPRTGGYNQPQHF. For the CDR3, the DNA is TGTGCCAGTAGTCCAAGGACAGGGGGTTACAATCAGCCCCAGCATTTT.

To note about this clone: Other DNA sequences in this specimen translate into the identical CDR3. This chain connects TRBV5-4 to TRBJ2-1, with 7 bases that match TRBD2. The CDR3 is made up of 15 amino acids. Per the germline V gene, CDR1 is SGHNT and CDR2 is YYREEE (reference sequence). V was pared by 0 bases and J by 6 bases, with 6 bases of the junction left unmatched. The CDR3 sequence is CASSLGLADFNEQFF. The CDR3 DNA follows: TGTGCCAGCAGCTTGGGGCTAGCGGATTTCAATGAGCAGTTCTTC.

The chain employs TRBV28 and TRBJ2-3; possible D gene TRBD2, 7 bases. V lost 4 bases and J 9 bases, leaving 14 bases between the germline ends. This CDR3 has 13 amino acids. Per germline, CDR1 MDHEN and CDR2 SYDVKM. Written as DNA, the CDR3 is TGTGCCAGCAGTTGGGGGGGGCCCCAGACGCAGTATTTT. It specifies CASSWGGPQTQYF.

This sequence joins TRBV13 and TRBJ2-3; 9 bases match TRBD2. This CDR3 has 18 amino acids. The ends lost 5 bases at V and 2 bases at J; junction bases unmatched: 14. Germline loops: CDR1 PRHDT, CDR2 FYEKMQ (reference sequence). CDR3 protein: CASSPTPTLAGNTDTQYF. For the CDR3, the DNA is TGTGCCAGCAGCCCTACACCAACCCTAGCGGGGAACACAGATACGCAGTATTTT. Using reference TRBV13 and TRBJ2-3 for the parts outside the CDR3, the full variable domain is AAGVIQSPRHLIKEKRETATLKCYPIPRHDTVYWYQQGPGQDPQFLISFYEKMQSDKGSIPDRFSAQQFSDYHSELNMSSLELGDSALYFCASSPTPTLAGNTDTQYFGPGTRLTVL.

The J gene is TRBJ1-1, the V gene TRBV6-1, with 9 bases identical to TRBD1. V was clipped by 5 bases and J by 6 bases; unmatched bases: 10. From germline, CDR1 is MNHNS and CDR2 SASEGT. CDR3 length: 15 residues. In DNA form, the CDR3 reads TGTGCCAGCAGTAGATACGGGGACAGGGAGGCTGAAGCTTTCTTT. Encoded protein: CASSRYGDREAEAFF.

The chain combines TRBV7-9 with TRBJ2-3, with D perhaps matching TRBD2 (6 bases). The CDR3 contains 15 residues. Germline V gene lookup returns CDR1 SEHNR and CDR2 FQNEAQ (reference sequence). Trimming stripped 4 bases from V and 3 bases from J, with 14 bases between. CDR3 residues: CASSSIHLATDTQYF. The CDR3 DNA follows: TGTGCCAGCAGCTCCATCCACCTAGCGACAGATACGCAGTATTTT.

The rearrangement uses TRBV5-4 and TRBJ2-5; D remains ambiguous. There are 15 residues in the CDR3. The V and J ends lost 0 bases and 2 bases respectively, with 11 bases between them. In germline, CDR1 is SGHNT, CDR2 YYREEE (reference sequence). CDR3 sequence reads: CASSLGGFVQETQYF. The CDR3 nucleotides read TGTGCCAGCAGCTTGGGTGGCTTTGTTCAAGAGACCCAGTACTTC.

The rearrangement links TRBV18 to TRBJ1-1; tentatively, D is TRBD1 (6 bases). This CDR3 contains 16 residues. Germline V gene lookup returns CDR1 KGHSH and CDR2 LQKENI. V dropped 1 base and J dropped 1 base, with 13 bases sitting between them. DNA of the CDR3: TGTGCCAGCTCACCACAACTCTCAGGGGCGAACACTGAAGCTTTCTTT. This codes for CASSPQLSGANTEAFF. Full variable domain (rest looked up from reference TRBV18 and TRBJ1-1): NAGVMQNPRHLVRRRGQEARLRCSPMKGHSHVYWYRQLPEEGLKFMVYLQKENIIDESGMPKERFSAEFPKEGPSILRIQQVVRGDSAAYFCASSPQLSGANTEAFFGQGTRLTVV.

The rearrangement uses TRBV12-5 and TRBJ2-3; weak D call: TRBD1 (5 bases). V shed 2 bases and J shed 0 bases, with 9 bases lying between them. Germline assignment: CDR1 LGHNT and CDR2 FRNRAP. This CDR3 comprises 15 residues. CDR3 loop: CASGLSAGSTDTQYF. The CDR3 DNA follows: TGTGCTAGTGGTTTGTCGGCAGGGAGCACAGATACGCAGTATTTT.

The genes are TRBV7-8 and TRBJ1-4; D gene unclear. The CDR3 is 13 residues long. CDR1 and CDR2 (germline): SGHVS, FQNEAQ. The V end lost 1 base, the J end lost 7 bases, and 7 bases lay between the germline ends. CDR3 sequence reads: CASSLGGAEKLFF. In DNA, the CDR3 is TGTGCCAGCAGCTTAGGTGGCGCTGAAAAACTGTTTTTT.

The chain joins TRBV7-9 to TRBJ2-5; TRBD1 is a possible D gene (5 bases). The CDR3 length is 17 residues. Trimming took off 0 bases at V and 3 bases at J, with 17 bases between the two ends. Germline values: CDR1 SEHNR, CDR2 FQNEAQ (reference sequence). CDR3 coding DNA: TGTGCCAGCAGCTTAGCGCGTCGCGATGCAGGGAAAGAGACCCAGTACTTC. This codes for CASSLARRDAGKETQYF.

The gene calls are TRBV5-4 and TRBJ2-5; 7 positions agree with TRBD2. The CDR3 has 18 residues. Germline CDR1 SGHNT, CDR2 YYREEE (reference sequence). With 0 bases clipped from V and 4 bases from J, the junction kept 15 bases outside the gene matches. CDR3 coding DNA: TGTGCCAGCAGCTTGGGACTAGCCTCGGTATACGGTGGAGAGACCCAGTACTTC. Translation: CASSLGLASVYGGETQYF.

The chain is built from TRBV2 and TRBJ2-5; 8 positions match TRBD2. Germline V lookup: CDR1 SNHLY, CDR2 FYNNEI. The CDR3 length is 15 residues. V was pared by 8 bases and J by 2 bases, with 10 bases of the junction left unmatched. Here the CDR3 reads CASGGRTGGQETQYF. CDR3 coding DNA: TGTGCCAGCGGCGGGAGGACGGGGGGGCAAGAGACCCAGTACTTC.

The chain links TRBV11-3 to TRBJ1-2, with a tentative D call TRBD1 (6 bases). The CDR3 consists of 14 residues. V was shortened by 0 bases and J by 4 bases, with 9 bases between the two germline ends. Germline loops: CDR1 SGHNT, CDR2 YENEEA. The CDR3 DNA follows: TGTGCCAGCAGCTTAGAGGACAGCTCCTATGGCTACACCTTC. Its protein is CASSLEDSSYGYTF.

J is TRBJ1-1 and V is TRBV30; D is unclear. Looked up from germline, CDR1 is GTSNPN and CDR2 is SVGIG (reference sequence). Between the trimmed V and J ends, which lost 2 bases and 10 bases, there was a span of 11 bases. CDR3 length: 11 amino acids. In nucleotides, the CDR3 is TGTGCCTGGAGTCCGGGGTCCCCAGCTTTCTTT. Protein sequence: CAWSPGSPAFF. The entire variable domain, with the rest obtained from reference TRBV30 and TRBJ1-1, is as follows: SQTIHQWPATLVQPVGSPLSLECTVEGTSNPNLYWYRQAAGRGLQLLFYSVGIGQISSEVPQNLSASRPQDRQFILSSKKLLLSDSGFYLCAWSPGSPAFFGQGTRLTVV.

The gene calls are TRBV11-2 and TRBJ2-1; 8 bases are a match to TRBD2. Unmatched junction bases numbered 11, after V lost 2 bases and J lost 5 bases. The CDR3 extends over 17 amino acids. The V gene's germline CDR1 is SGHAT and CDR2 FQNNGV. The CDR3 loop is CASSLIGGGRINNEQFF. The DNA for the CDR3 is TGTGCCAGCAGCTTAATCGGCGGGGGGCGAATAAACAATGAGCAGTTCTTC.

The CDR3 DNA reads TGTGCCAGTAGTATACGTCAAGTCGGGACAGGGGATAACTATGGCTACACCTTC. Translating it yields CASSIRQVGTGDNYGYTF. The chain uses TRBV19 and TRBJ1-2; 10 bases align to TRBD1. Germline V gives CDR1 LNHDA, CDR2 SQIVND (reference sequence). V dropped 2 bases and J dropped 1; count of bases not matched to a gene: 10. CDR3 size: 18 residues.

The J gene is TRBJ2-7, the V gene TRBV6-5, with a tentative D call TRBD1 (6 bases). Between the trimmed V and J ends, which lost 4 bases and 1 base, there was a span of 8 bases. Germline V gene sequence: CDR1 MNHEY, CDR2 SVGAGI. The CDR3 covers 13 residues. The CDR3 is CASSLGQSYEQYV. DNA of the CDR3: TGTGCCAGCAGTTTAGGACAGTCCTACGAGCAGTACGTC.

DNA of the CDR3: TGTGCCAGCAGGACGGGGACTAGCGGAAACAATGAGCAGTTCTTC. It encodes CASRTGTSGNNEQFF. The J gene is TRBJ2-1, the V gene TRBV6-1, with 11 bases identical to TRBD2. This CDR3 comprises 15 residues. Trimming at V came to 6 bases and at J to 5 bases, leaving 6 bases not matched to a gene. Germline loops: CDR1 MNHNS, CDR2 SASEGT.

This clone was seen just once. CDR3 DNA: TGTGCCAGCTCACCAACTGCCGCAGGAGGCGAAAATAATTCACCCCTCCACTTT. Its protein product is CASSPTAAGGENNSPLHF. This chain connects TRBV18 to TRBJ1-6; D is unresolved. CDR1 and CDR2 (germline): KGHSH, LQKENI. This CDR3 spans 18 amino acids. V shed 2 bases and J shed 5 bases, with 19 bases lying between them.

The V call is TRBV6-1, the J call TRBJ2-5; D gene uncertain. Trimming left V 6 bases short and J 7 bases short, with 12 bases between. CDR1 and CDR2 from the germline V gene are MNHNS and SASEGT. The CDR3 loop spans 12 amino acids. The chain's CDR3 is CASSTAKSTQYF. The DNA for the CDR3 is TGTGCCAGCAGCACTGCCAAATCGACCCAGTACTTC.

V is TRBV7-9 and J is TRBJ1-5; D unresolved. This CDR3 is built from 14 residues. Germline CDR1 reads SEHNR; CDR2 reads FQNEAQ (reference sequence). The germline V and J ends were trimmed by 1 base and 0 bases, with 4 bases remaining between them. The DNA of the CDR3 is TGTGCCAGCAGCTTAGTCGATAGCAATCAGCCCCAGCATTTT. This encodes CASSLVDSNQPQHF.

The chain uses TRBV5-1 and TRBJ1-1, with D maybe TRBD1 (6 bases). The CDR3 loop spans 16 amino acids. In germline, CDR1 is SGHRS, CDR2 YFSETQ. V shed 7 bases and J shed 0 bases, with 19 bases lying between them. CDR3 sequence (DNA): TGCGCCAGCCGTACCCAGGGGTACCTTATGAACACTGAAGCTTTCTTT. Residues: CASRTQGYLMNTEAFF.